This T cell receptor (beta chain) is drawn from a study of cytomegalovirus exposure and HLA in healthy donors. The germline V gene has CDR1 SGHRS and CDR2 YFSETQ. The CDR3 has 15 residues. Germline trimming cut 0 bases from V and 1 base from J; bases unmatched to any gene: 3. With respect to this clone: The antigen is not known.

Whole-study findings and limits: Excluded were some V segments that proved indistinguishable, including TRBV6-2 and TRBV6-3. Follow-up analysis seemed to connect common viral pathogens with several of the most significant clusters identified.

Amplification used 60 Vbeta primers and 13 Jbeta primers. Generated by immunoSEQ multiplex PCR, the TCRdb table keeps only in-frame clones and is missing some. The table records more than 110,000 clones, about three quarters of them present only once. The TCR comes from a male donor in good health and CMV-seropositive. The sequencing input was PBMCs. V gene TRBV5-1 combines with J gene TRBJ2-5; 7 nucleotides line up with TRBD1. CDR3 in amino acids: CASSLDRGSQETQYF. CDR3 nucleotide sequence: TGCGCCAGCAGCTTGGACAGGGGATCCCAAGAGACCCAGTACTTC.